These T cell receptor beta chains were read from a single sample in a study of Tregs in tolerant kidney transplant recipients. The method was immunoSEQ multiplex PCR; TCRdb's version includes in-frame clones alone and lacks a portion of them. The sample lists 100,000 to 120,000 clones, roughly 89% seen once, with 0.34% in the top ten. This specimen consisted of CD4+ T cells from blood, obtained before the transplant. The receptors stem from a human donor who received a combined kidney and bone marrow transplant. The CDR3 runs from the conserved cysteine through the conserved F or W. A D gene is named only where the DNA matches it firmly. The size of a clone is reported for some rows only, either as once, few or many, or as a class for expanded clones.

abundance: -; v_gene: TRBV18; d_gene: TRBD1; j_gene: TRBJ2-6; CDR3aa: CASSPQVLGQGAGGANVLTF; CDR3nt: TGTGCCAGCTCACCACAAGTCCTTGGACAGGGGGCCGGCGGGGCCAACGTCCTGACTTTC
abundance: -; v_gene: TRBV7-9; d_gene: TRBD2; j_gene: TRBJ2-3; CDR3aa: CASSAGLARADTQYF; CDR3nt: TGTGCCAGCAGCGCAGGACTAGCGAGGGCAGATACGCAGTATTTT
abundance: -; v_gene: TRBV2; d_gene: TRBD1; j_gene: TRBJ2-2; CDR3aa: CASRDRVTIGELFF; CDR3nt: TGTGCCAGCCGAGACAGGGTCACCATCGGGGAGCTGTTTTTT
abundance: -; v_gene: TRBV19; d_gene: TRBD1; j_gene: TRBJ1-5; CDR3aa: CASSKDRGPDQPQHF; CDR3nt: TGTGCCAGTAGTAAGGACAGGGGGCCTGATCAGCCCCAGCATTTT
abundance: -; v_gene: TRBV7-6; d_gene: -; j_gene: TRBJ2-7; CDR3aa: CASSLNSREGAYEQYF; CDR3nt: TGTGCCAGCAGCTTAAACTCCAGGGAGGGGGCCTACGAGCAGTACTTC
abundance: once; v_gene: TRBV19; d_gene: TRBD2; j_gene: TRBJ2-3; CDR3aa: CASSPQGTSGLYF; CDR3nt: TGTGCCAGTAGTCCCCAGGGGACTAGCGGACTCTATTTT
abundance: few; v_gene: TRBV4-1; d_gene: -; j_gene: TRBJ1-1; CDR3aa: CASSRRGTMNTEAFF; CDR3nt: TGCGCCAGCAGCCGTAGGGGGACCATGAACACTGAAGCTTTCTTT
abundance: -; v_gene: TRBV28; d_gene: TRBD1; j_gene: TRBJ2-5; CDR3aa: CASSSPGTGYETQYF; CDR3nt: TGTGCCAGCAGTTCCCCCGGGACAGGGTATGAGACCCAGTACTTC
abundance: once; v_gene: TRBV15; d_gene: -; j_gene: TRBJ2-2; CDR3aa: CATSRGYENTGELFF; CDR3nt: TGTGCCACCAGCAGGGGCTACGAGAACACCGGGGAGCTGTTTTTT
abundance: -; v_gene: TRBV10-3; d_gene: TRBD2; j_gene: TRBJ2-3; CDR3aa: CAISLTSGGSTDTQYF; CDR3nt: TGTGCCATCAGCCTTACTAGCGGGGGAAGCACAGATACGCAGTATTTT
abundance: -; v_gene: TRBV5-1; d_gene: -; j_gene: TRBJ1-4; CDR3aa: CASSSRVDEKLFF; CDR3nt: TGCGCCAGCAGCTCCCGGGTAGATGAAAAACTGTTTTTT
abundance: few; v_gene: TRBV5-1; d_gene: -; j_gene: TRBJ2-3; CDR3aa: CASSIQTDGDTQYF; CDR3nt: TGCGCCAGCAGCATCCAGACAGACGGGGATACGCAGTATTTT
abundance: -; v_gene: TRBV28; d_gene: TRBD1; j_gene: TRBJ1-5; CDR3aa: CASSPTGGTAQPQHF; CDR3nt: TGTGCCAGCAGCCCCACAGGGGGGACGGCTCAGCCCCAGCATTTT